This T cell receptor (beta chain) is drawn from a study of T-cell reconstitution after alpha-beta-depleted transplantation in children. This clonotype turned up a few times. A junction end diverges from the germline sequence, so it may reflect a read error. Germline lookup yields CDR1 SGHRS and CDR2 YFSETQ. The CDR3 sequence is 18 residues long. For TCRbeta, the library was prepared with unique molecular identifiers. TCRdb reprocessed the PCR reads via MiXCR and lists one record per CDR3 protein. The data hold 150,000 to 200,000 distinct CDR3 sequences, with roughly 15% observed a single time. The V gene is TRBV5-1, the J gene TRBJ2-6; TRBD1 agrees at 10 bases. This clonotype was obtained from a human donor who donated a stem cell graft to a child with acute lymphoblastic leukemia. The material was PBMCs from the stem cell graft donor, obtained from the stem cell graft. CDR3 bases: TGCGCCAGCAGCTTGGTTGGGACAGGGGATCCTGGGGCCAACGGCCTGACTTTC. This codes for CASSLVGTGDPGANGLTF.